Below are 16 T cell receptor beta chains sequenced from a single sample in a study of spatial heterogeneity in lung cancer. Time point of the sample: sample taken at primary tumor resection. No antigen has been assigned to these receptors. Findings and limits, study-wide: How many expanded intratumoral alpha and beta TCRs were present tracked the tumor mutation count, which was a count of nonsynonymous mutations.

Each CDR3 protein is one row after TCRdb ran MiXCR on the 5' RACE reads. The table lists fewer than 20,000 distinct CDR3 sequences, roughly 7% of them singletons. This specimen was lung tumor tissue, taken at surgery. These receptors all come from a female donor with early-stage non-small cell lung cancer.

Only one count was recorded for this clonotype. An end of the junction does not agree with germline; a read error may underlie this. J is TRBJ2-1 and V is TRBV3-1; TRBD1 agrees at 10 bases. This CDR3 region has 17 residues. Germline V gives CDR1 LGHDT, CDR2 YNNKEL (reference sequence). CDR3 bases: TGTGCAAGCAGCCGCCGAGCCGGGACAGGGGTATACAATGAGCAGTTCTTC. This translates into CASSRRAGTGVYNEQFF.

This clonotype was found many times. The chain carries TRBV14 and TRBJ2-2, with 9 bases identical to TRBD2. The CDR3 loop spans 17 amino acids. Unmatched junction bases numbered 6, after V lost 3 bases and J lost 1 base. CDR1 is SGHDN and CDR2 is FVKESK in the germline V gene. The CDR3 sequence: CASSHYGTSKNTGELFF. The CDR3 DNA follows: TGTGCCAGCAGCCATTACGGGACTAGCAAGAACACCGGGGAGCTGTTTTTT.

This clonotype is medium-sized by share. The rearrangement joins TRBV5-1 to TRBJ1-1; a weak D match, TRBD1 (6 bases). The V gene's germline CDR1 is SGHRS and CDR2 YFSETQ. V lost 4 bases and J 1 base, leaving 14 bases between the germline ends. The CDR3 extends over 15 amino acids. Here the CDR3 DNA reads TGCGCCAGCAGCCCCGCGGGGGCTAGGAACACTGAAGCTTTCTTT. It encodes CASSPAGARNTEAFF.

This clonotype was seen more than once but under ten times. J is TRBJ2-1 and V is TRBV20-1, with no clear D. Germline-derived CDR1 and CDR2 are DFQATT and SNEGSKA (reference sequence). The CDR3 contains 12 residues. V dropped 5 bases and J dropped 0 bases, with 5 bases sitting between them. The CDR3 sequence: CSAHSSYNEQFF. In nucleotides, the CDR3 is TGCAGTGCTCATAGCTCCTACAATGAGCAGTTCTTC.

This clonotype was observed many times. The genes are TRBV6-5 and TRBJ1-2, with 7 nucleotides matching TRBD1. The J segment lost 5 bases and the V segment lost 5 bases, leaving 5 bases of the junction unmatched. The CDR3 has 13 amino acids. Germline V gene data show CDR1 as MNHEY and CDR2 as SVGAGI. The CDR3 loop reads CASSKTGIYGYTF. CDR3 DNA: TGTGCCAGCAGTAAGACAGGGATTTATGGCTACACCTTC.

The V call is TRBV12-3 or TRBV12-4, the J call TRBJ1-3, with 8 bases fitting TRBD1. The trim removed 10 bases at V and 4 bases at J, leaving 12 bases unmatched. The CDR3 runs to 15 residues. This CDR3 is CATFEAGGSGNTIYF. The CDR3, as DNA: TGTGCCACCTTCGAGGCAGGGGGCTCCGGAAACACCATATATTTT.

At least ten counts were recorded for this clonotype. The rearrangement joins TRBV5-1 to TRBJ2-7, with D uncertain. V gave up 0 bases and J gave up 2 bases, with 9 bases separating them. The CDR3 contains 14 residues. Germline V gives CDR1 SGHRS, CDR2 YFSETQ. The CDR3 spells CASSLVGSTYEQYF. Written as DNA, the CDR3 is TGCGCCAGCAGCTTGGTGGGCAGTACCTACGAGCAGTACTTC.

This clonotype appeared many times. The V and J genes are TRBV7-9 and TRBJ2-2; 8 bases are shared with TRBD1. After removal of 7 bases from V and 7 bases from J, the junction contained 11 bases not matched to a gene. The CDR3 is made up of 15 amino acids. CDR1 SEHNR and CDR2 FQNEAQ come from the germline V gene (reference sequence). The CDR3, as DNA: TGTGCCAGCAAAAACGGGACAGGAATTATCGGGGAGCTGTTTTTT. As protein: CASKNGTGIIGELFF.

Ten or more counts support this clonotype. This sequence joins TRBV5-6 and TRBJ2-5; D perhaps matches TRBD2 (7 bases). The CDR3 contains 13 residues. The germline CDR1 and CDR2 sequences are SGHDT and YYEEEE. Trimming took 9 bases from V and 1 from J, leaving 13 bases between them. CDR3 amino acids: CATGGGGQETQYF. CDR3 DNA: TGTGCCACCGGGGGCGGGGGCCAAGAGACCCAGTACTTC.

The chain has TRBV12-3 or TRBV12-4 and TRBJ2-2, with a weak D call TRBD2 (5 bases). V was cut by 4 bases and J by 0 bases, with 15 bases left in between. This CDR3 contains 17 residues. In DNA, the CDR3 is TGTGCCAGCAGTTCCTCTAGCTGGGGATCGAACACCGGGGAGCTGTTTTTT. The encoded protein is CASSSSSWGSNTGELFF.

By sample share, this clonotype is medium-sized. The chain recombines TRBV10-3 with TRBJ2-1, with D possibly TRBD1 on 6 matching bases. Trimming removed 1 base from V and 5 bases from J, with 15 bases in between. Germline-derived CDR1 and CDR2 are ENHRY and SYGVKD. This CDR3 comprises 16 residues. CDR3 DNA: TGTGCCATCAGTGAGTTGCCCGGGACACTCAACAATGAGCAGTTCTTC. Amino acid sequence: CAISELPGTLNNEQFF.

This clonotype was observed at least ten times. The chain joins TRBV5-1 to TRBJ2-5; D not resolved. In germline, CDR1 is SGHRS, CDR2 YFSETQ. The CDR3 extends over 13 amino acids. V lost 1 base to trimming and J lost 2 bases, with 6 bases between them. CDR3 residues: CASSLWWQETQYF. Written as DNA, the CDR3 is TGCGCCAGCAGCTTGTGGTGGCAAGAGACCCAGTACTTC.

This clonotype was detected many times. The V call is TRBV2, the J call TRBJ2-1; 10 nucleotides align to TRBD1. After removal of 6 bases from V and 6 bases from J, the junction contained 11 bases not matched to a gene. Looked up from germline, CDR1 is SNHLY and CDR2 is FYNNEI. The CDR3 length is 16 residues. CDR3 DNA: TGTGCCAGCAGAGAGACAGGGGGCGGAGATCGCAATGAGCAGTTCTTC. It encodes CASRETGGGDRNEQFF.

CDR3 amino acids: CASQLSGNEQFF. For the CDR3, the DNA is TGTGCCAGTCAACTCTCCGGGAATGAGCAGTTCTTC. The chain has TRBV12-3 or TRBV12-4 and TRBJ2-1; D ambiguous. V shed 9 bases and J shed 7 bases, with 13 bases lying between them. The CDR3 has 12 amino acids.

This clonotype was detected many times. The chain links TRBV7-2 to TRBJ1-4; D not resolved. Trimming pared 3 bases from V and 0 bases from J, leaving 8 bases between. CDR3 length equals 15 residues. Germline CDR1 reads SGHTA; CDR2 reads FQGNSA. CDR3 sequence (DNA): TGTGCCAGCAGCTTGGACGGACCAACTAATGAAAAACTGTTTTTT. It translates to CASSLDGPTNEKLFF.

This clonotype was recorded a few times. The genes are TRBV27 and TRBJ2-1; TRBD2 aligns across 8 bases. Trimming took 10 bases from V and 5 from J; bases not matched to a gene: 19. CDR3 length: 17 amino acids. Germline loops: CDR1 MNHEY, CDR2 SMNVEV (reference sequence). DNA of the CDR3: TGTGCCACCAGGAGTAGCGGGGTTTCGGGCCGCAACAATGAGCAGTTCTTC. This codes for CATRSSGVSGRNNEQFF.